These 31 T cell receptor beta chains were sequenced from one sample in a study of control samples from healthy donors and cancer patients. The data were produced by immunoSEQ multiplex PCR, yet TCRdb's version contains in-frame clones alone and is incomplete. There are around 180,000 clones in the sample; 75% to 95% occur only once, and 2% to 2.5% lies in the top ten. What was sequenced was blood. These receptor sequences come from a woman aged 35 to 49 in good health.

The rearrangement uses TRBV13 and TRBJ2-7, with TRBD2 matching over 10 bases. Trimming cost V 5 bases and J 1 base; bases outside gene matches: 8. The length of the CDR3 is 16 residues. Germline V gene lookup returns CDR1 PRHDT and CDR2 FYEKMQ (reference sequence). The CDR3 here is CASSLLSGGVSYEQYF. The CDR3 nucleotides are TGTGCCAGCAGCCTTCTAAGCGGGGGGGTGTCCTACGAGCAGTACTTC.

This clone has more than one count but fewer than ten. The chain is built from TRBV5-4 and TRBJ1-4, with TRBD1 matching over 8 bases. The V segment lost 3 bases and the J segment 6 bases; nucleotides outside the gene matches: 10. The germline gives CDR1 SGHNT, CDR2 YYREEE (reference sequence). The CDR3 runs 16 residues. As DNA, the CDR3 is TGTGCCAGCAGCTACAGCACCGGGACAGGCCATGAAAAACTGTTTTTT. Amino acid sequence: CASSYSTGTGHEKLFF.

The chain has TRBV2 and TRBJ1-1; no clear D gene. The germline V gene encodes CDR1 SNHLY and CDR2 FYNNEI. CDR3 length equals 15 residues. Trimming left V 6 bases short and J 1 base short, with 15 bases between. CDR3 amino acids: CASRGRGWANTEAFF. The CDR3 DNA reads as TGTGCCAGCAGAGGGCGGGGTTGGGCGAACACTGAAGCTTTCTTT.

This rearrangement joins TRBV5-4 to TRBJ1-1; perhaps TRBD1 as D (5 bases). V was trimmed by 6 bases and J by 8 bases, leaving 14 bases between them. The CDR3 spans 12 residues. Germline loops: CDR1 SGHNT, CDR2 YYREEE (reference sequence). The chain's CDR3 is CASTQGGKEAFF. The DNA for the CDR3 is TGTGCCAGCACTCAGGGAGGGAAAGAAGCTTTCTTT. Drawing the rest from reference TRBV5-4 and TRBJ1-1, the complete variable domain is ETGVTQSPTHLIKTRGQQVTLRCSSQSGHNTVSWYQQALGQGPQFIFQYYREEENGRGNFPPRFSGLQFPNYSSELNVNALELDDSALYLCASTQGGKEAFFGQGTRLTVV.

This sequence joins TRBV18 and TRBJ1-1; weak D call: TRBD1 (6 bases). The CDR3 spans 14 residues. Germline V CDR1 and CDR2: KGHSH, LQKENI. The germline V and J ends were trimmed by 6 bases and 1 base, with 12 bases remaining between them. The DNA for the CDR3 is TGTGCCAGCTCTCTTACGGACAGGAACACTGAAGCTTTCTTT. Amino acid sequence: CASSLTDRNTEAFF.

This chain joins TRBV7-9 and TRBJ1-1; D is possibly TRBD1 (6 bases). There are 14 residues in the CDR3. Germline CDR1 SEHNR, CDR2 FQNEAQ (reference sequence). The ends were cut back, 5 bases at V and 1 base at J, with 11 bases in the middle. CDR3 nucleotide sequence: TGTGCCAGCAGCCCTAAGGGGGAGAACACTGAAGCTTTCTTT. Its protein is CASSPKGENTEAFF.

Notes on this clone: Other DNA sequences in this specimen translate into the identical CDR3. The chain combines TRBV19 with TRBJ1-5, with D tentatively TRBD1 (5 bases). Germline lookup yields CDR1 LNHDA and CDR2 SQIVND (reference sequence). The CDR3 runs to 13 residues. Trimming cost V 3 bases and J 6 bases, with 9 bases left between them. Here the CDR3 DNA reads TGTGCCAGTAGTATCCAGGGAGGTCAGCCCCAGCATTTT. Residues: CASSIQGGQPQHF.

This sequence joins TRBV3-1 (or the pseudogene TRBV3-2) and TRBJ1-3; D is unresolved. V gave up 5 bases and J gave up 4 bases, with 15 bases separating them. This CDR3 region has 15 residues. The germline V gene has CDR1 LGHDT and CDR2 YNNKEL (reference sequence). The CDR3 protein is CASSSGWPGGNTIYF. The CDR3, as DNA: TGTGCCAGCAGCTCTGGCTGGCCGGGGGGAAACACCATATATTTT.

V is TRBV5-6 and J is TRBJ2-7, with 9 bases lining up with TRBD1. This CDR3 has 18 residues. Trimming took 3 bases from V and 3 from J; bases not matched to a gene: 16. Germline lookup yields CDR1 SGHDT and CDR2 YYEEEE. CDR3 amino acids: CASSWTGATLMVNYEQYF. The CDR3 nucleotides read TGTGCCAGCAGCTGGACAGGGGCGACCCTAATGGTCAACTACGAGCAGTACTTC.

The chain is built from TRBV18 and TRBJ1-1; D is unclear. This CDR3 has 12 amino acids. Germline lookup yields CDR1 KGHSH and CDR2 LQKENI. V lost 0 bases to trimming and J lost 6 bases, with 5 bases between them. The CDR3 DNA sequence: TGTGCCAGCTCACCACCGAGTTCTGAAGCTTTCTTT. It is translated as CASSPPSSEAFF.

The chain combines TRBV12-3 or TRBV12-4 with TRBJ1-1; no clear D. With 5 bases removed from V and 1 base from J, the gap between germline ends came to 8 bases. The CDR3 loop spans 13 amino acids. The DNA for the CDR3 is TGTGCCAGCAGTCCCGGGAGGAACACTGAAGCTTTCTTT. Its translation is CASSPGRNTEAFF.

This rearrangement joins TRBV4-1 to TRBJ1-1; D possibly corresponds to TRBD1 (6 bases). The CDR3 totals 15 residues. V dropped 3 bases and J dropped 3 bases, with 14 bases sitting between them. CDR1 is MGHRA, CDR2 YSYEKL, per germline. The CDR3 here is CASSQETGLYTEAFF. The CDR3 nucleotides read TGCGCCAGCAGCCAGGAGACAGGCCTCTACACTGAAGCTTTCTTT.

This chain links TRBV5-1 with TRBJ2-1; D call uncertain. This CDR3 is 15 amino acids long. Germline lookup yields CDR1 SGHRS and CDR2 YFSETQ. Trimming shortened V by 5 bases and J by 0 bases, and 12 bases separated the two germline ends. The CDR3 DNA reads TGCGCCAGCAGTCCGACTCATAGCTCCTACAATGAGCAGTTCTTC. Protein product: CASSPTHSSYNEQFF.

The DNA of the CDR3 is TGCGCCAGCATTAGCGGGTCTTCCTCTTACGAAAAACTGTTTTTT. Encoded protein: CASISGSSSYEKLFF. This chain connects TRBV10-2 to TRBJ1-4; D not resolved. CDR1 is WSHSY, CDR2 SAAADI, per germline. CDR3 length: 15 residues. Trimming removed 7 bases from V and 8 bases from J, with 20 bases in between.

V and J are TRBV18 and TRBJ1-1; 7 nucleotides match TRBD1. The CDR3 extends over 14 amino acids. With 6 bases clipped from V and 1 base from J, the junction kept 5 bases outside the gene matches. Germline CDR1 and CDR2: KGHSH and LQKENI. The CDR3 spells CASSYGQENTEAFF. CDR3 nucleotide sequence: TGTGCCAGCTCCTACGGACAGGAGAACACTGAAGCTTTCTTT.

This sequence joins TRBV5-4 and TRBJ1-2; a possible D gene is TRBD1 (6 bases). This CDR3 has 16 residues. Looked up from germline, CDR1 is SGHNT and CDR2 is YYREEE (reference sequence). Deletions cut 0 bases from V and 6 bases from J, with 18 bases between. The CDR3 DNA follows: TGTGCCAGCAGCTTGGGGAGTCGAGGGGGGTCGGATGGCTACACCTTC. Translation: CASSLGSRGGSDGYTF.

This chain connects TRBV7-9 to TRBJ1-1; the D gene is possibly TRBD1 (5 bases). This CDR3 has 11 residues. Germline V gene sequence: CDR1 SEHNR, CDR2 FQNEAQ (reference sequence). Trimming removed 5 bases at V and 11 bases at J, with 12 bases between. CDR3 nucleotides: TGTGCCAGCAGCGTCAGGGAGGGGGCTTTCTTT. This encodes CASSVREGAFF.

The gene calls are TRBV4-1 and TRBJ1-4; a possible D gene is TRBD1 (5 bases). Germline lookup yields CDR1 MGHRA and CDR2 YSYEKL. The length of the CDR3 is 12 residues. V was pared by 2 bases and J by 8 bases, with 6 bases between. CDR3 loop: CASSQSGEKLFF. The CDR3 DNA reads as TGCGCCAGCAGCCAATCAGGGGAAAAACTGTTTTTT.

This clone occurred a few times. The genes are TRBV4-2 and TRBJ2-5; D gene unclear. Looked up from germline, CDR1 is LGHNA and CDR2 is YNFKEQ. Trimming took off 0 bases at V and 5 bases at J, with 13 bases between the two ends. The CDR3 has 15 residues. The CDR3: CASSQDIGRRETQYF. The CDR3 nucleotides are TGTGCCAGCAGCCAAGATATCGGCAGACGGGAGACCCAGTACTTC.

The CDR3: CASSATGVGSPLHF. DNA of the CDR3: TGCGCCAGCAGCGCGACAGGGGTTGGATCACCCCTCCACTTT. The chain has TRBV5-1 and TRBJ1-6, with TRBD1 matching over 8 bases. Germline assignment: CDR1 SGHRS and CDR2 YFSETQ. Germline trimming cut 4 bases from V and 10 bases from J; bases unmatched to any gene: 7. The CDR3 sequence is 14 residues long.

The chain carries TRBV7-8 and TRBJ2-7; 14 bases map to TRBD2. Germline V gene sequence: CDR1 SGHVS, CDR2 FQNEAQ. The CDR3 sequence is 15 residues long. The trim removed 3 bases at V and 3 bases at J, leaving 1 base unmatched. CDR3 in DNA: TGTGCCAGCAGCTTTGGGACTAGCGGGGGCTACGAGCAGTACTTC. It translates to CASSFGTSGGYEQYF.

The chain carries TRBV12-3 or TRBV12-4 and TRBJ2-2; maybe TRBD2 (5 bases). The CDR3 runs to 13 residues. Trimming shortened V by 7 bases and J by 7 bases, and 13 bases separated the two germline ends. CDR3 amino acids: CASTPPGGGELFF. The CDR3, as DNA: TGTGCCAGCACCCCTCCCGGAGGCGGGGAGCTGTTTTTT.

The genes are TRBV19 and TRBJ1-1; 7 nucleotides align to TRBD1. The CDR3 is made up of 15 amino acids. Germline CDR1 reads LNHDA; CDR2 reads SQIVND (reference sequence). The trim removed 4 bases at V and 10 bases at J, leaving 15 bases unmatched. CDR3 DNA sequence: TGTGCCAGTAGTAGACCAGGAACAGGGGACGTGTTAGCTTTCTTT. As protein: CASSRPGTGDVLAFF.

The V and J genes are TRBV11-1 and TRBJ1-1; tentative D call: TRBD1 (5 bases). In germline, CDR1 is SGHAT, CDR2 FQDESV (reference sequence). Trimming cost V 0 bases and J 6 bases, with 14 bases left between them. This CDR3 spans 15 amino acids. The CDR3 coding sequence is TGTGCCAGCAGCTTAGCGGGGGAGGGGAGTGCTGAAGCTTTCTTT. Protein product: CASSLAGEGSAEAFF.

The CDR3 sequence: CASSPAQGYEQYF. CDR3 sequence (DNA): TGTGCCAGCAGCCCAGCCCAGGGTTACGAGCAGTACTTC. The J gene is TRBJ2-7, the V gene TRBV9; D possibly corresponds to TRBD1 (5 bases). The germline V and J ends were trimmed by 4 bases and 4 bases, with 12 bases remaining between them. CDR1 and CDR2 from the germline V gene are SGDLS and YYNGEE. There are 13 residues in the CDR3.

This chain connects TRBV4-1 to TRBJ2-7; D is unclear. Looked up from germline, CDR1 is MGHRA and CDR2 is YSYEKL. Deletions cut 0 bases from V and 3 bases from J, with 9 bases between. The CDR3 is made up of 14 amino acids. As DNA, the CDR3 is TGCGCCAGCAGCCAAGATCACTCGCGCTACGAGCAGTACTTC. It yields the protein CASSQDHSRYEQYF.

The chain carries TRBV11-2 and TRBJ2-1, with 12 bases aligning to TRBD2. V dropped 5 bases and J dropped 9; count of bases not matched to a gene: 8. Germline V lookup: CDR1 SGHAT, CDR2 FQNNGV. The CDR3 contains 15 residues. The CDR3 nucleotides are TGTGCCAGCAGCCCCACTAGCGGGGGGCAGGGTGAGCAGTTCTTC. Translated, it gives CASSPTSGGQGEQFF.

The chain links TRBV2 to TRBJ2-3; D uncertain. Trimming took 8 bases from V and 0 from J, leaving 9 bases between them. The germline gives CDR1 SNHLY, CDR2 FYNNEI. The CDR3 runs to 13 residues. This CDR3 reads CASPGRSTDTQYF. The CDR3 region has the DNA TGTGCCAGCCCTGGGCGTAGCACAGATACGCAGTATTTT. The whole variable domain, filled in from reference TRBV2 and TRBJ2-3, reads EPEVTQTPSHQVTQMGQEVILRCVPISNHLYFYWYRQILGQKVEFLVSFYNNEISEKSEIFDDQFSVERPDGSNFTLKIRSTKLEDSAMYFCASPGRSTDTQYFGPGTRLTVL.

The chain is built from TRBV5-6 and TRBJ2-2, with D tentatively TRBD2 (5 bases). Germline V gene data show CDR1 as SGHDT and CDR2 as YYEEEE. This CDR3 is 16 amino acids long. The V and J ends lost 3 bases and 7 bases respectively, with 19 bases between them. The CDR3 region is CASSSYPTGDVGELFF. Here the CDR3 DNA reads TGTGCCAGCAGCTCGTACCCTACCGGGGATGTCGGGGAGCTGTTTTTT.

A word on this clone: A read error may produce the germline difference seen at one junction end. The V gene is TRBV10-3, the J gene TRBJ2-7, with D possibly matching TRBD2 (6 bases). CDR1 ENHRY and CDR2 SYGVKD come from the germline V gene. This CDR3 is built from 13 residues. The CDR3 region is CAISRETSYEQCF. CDR3 in DNA: TGTGCCATCAGCCGGGAGACTTCATACGAGCAGTGCTTC.

The V gene is TRBV4-1, the J gene TRBJ2-3; the D gene is possibly TRBD1 (5 bases). This CDR3 is built from 15 residues. In germline, CDR1 is MGHRA, CDR2 YSYEKL. The V gene lost 1 base and the J gene lost 5 bases, with 13 bases spanning the gap. The CDR3 reads CASSQGPGSGDTQYF. The CDR3 coding sequence is TGCGCCAGCAGCCAAGGGCCAGGGTCTGGAGATACGCAGTATTTT.